Given below is one T cell receptor (beta chain) in context. Its antigen is unknown. No qualities accompany the bases; no much larger clone lies one base away. The sample comes from a study of cytomegalovirus exposure and HLA in healthy donors (dated by TCRdb to between 2016 and 2019). Background on the whole study: In an earlier analysis of about 560 of the donors, under 300 Gb of sequence data and 100 million or so unique TCR beta sequences from 150 million to 200 million T cells were reported. An early release that covered more than 550 HLA-typed donors contained 300 to 350 gigabases of sequencing data and tens of millions of unique TCR sequences. The genetic ancestry cluster associated with self-reported Caucasian donors included approximately 85% of the roughly 410 genotyped donors. The study aimed to test whether cataloging public T cell receptors could reveal signatures of past pathogen exposure. The T cell repertoires of 666 subjects were profiled by immunosequencing and related to cytomegalovirus serostatus. Along with the roughly 670-subject first cohort, a separate validation cohort of over 90 different subjects was used. To predict cytomegalovirus infection status, the study combined high-throughput TCR immunosequencing, statistical association of individual TCRs with disease status, and machine learning. In a later analysis, previously published TCR beta repertoires from hundreds of donors were re-analyzed and high-resolution HLA genotyping was added so that TCR occurrence patterns could be studied. The later analysis used no new phenotypic data to find candidate immune exposures, relying instead on TCR beta sequences and their occurrence across donors. An earlier analysis of 587 of the donors used high-throughput TCR beta sequencing to judge whether each TCR beta V gene segment behaved as functional or pseudogenic. Donor age, sex, ethnicity and CMV serostatus were compiled alongside the repertoire data. A later genetic analysis took genome-wide SNP genotypes for 398 of the 666 donors and used that subset as a discovery cohort. Every repertoire in the discovery cohort had been generated on one and the same sequencing platform. Both class I and class II loci were covered by HLA typing, at four-digit resolution. Typing coverage differed by locus: A, B, C, DRB1 and DQB1 were typed in roughly 620-630 donors, DQA1 in approximately 520, DPA1 in 606, and DPB1 in just under 480. About five DR-DQ haplotypes were treated as single units for association and clustering because of strong linkage in the cohort. Among about 390 genotyped donors of the cohort, an average of about 240,000 unique TCR beta nucleotide sequences were sequenced per donor, roughly 20% of them non-productive.

The cohort consisted of 600 or so healthy bone marrow donors. At the time of sampling, all cohort members were nominally healthy, though unrecorded immune exposures were likely present. The donor tested CMV seropositive and was one of the 289 seropositive cohort members. A peripheral blood sample was collected from each donor, and TCR beta sequencing was performed on peripheral blood mononuclear cells. Genomic DNA was extracted from the blood cell samples with the Qiagen DNeasy Blood Extraction Kit. Receptor amplification or capture employed the immunoSEQ multiplex PCR assay. For the multiplex PCR, a mixture combining 60 forward primers for TCR Vbeta segments and 13 reverse primers for TCR Jbeta segments was used. A multiplex PCR assay on genomic DNA amplified the CDR3 region of rearranged TCR beta genes. On the Illumina HiSeq System, the amplified TCR beta libraries were sequenced as 87-base-pair reads. The authors' analysis ran thus. Across the 640 or so repertoires, a later analysis counted approximately 75 million unique TCR beta chains, 8.5 million to 12 million of which were shared by at least two donors. Raw reads were error-corrected and collapsed into unique sequences with a nearest-neighbor algorithm that merged closely related sequences to remove PCR and sequencing errors. V, D and J gene segments were assigned by aligning CDR3 sequences to IMGT reference sequences. Each retained sequence needed at least a six-nucleotide match to both a V gene segment and a J gene segment. Rearrangements were called productive when the CDR3 lacked stop codons and stayed in frame with V and J; all others were non-productive. CDR3 was defined by IMGT convention, running from the second conserved V-encoded cysteine to the conserved J-encoded phenylalanine. The earlier analysis of 500 to 750 of the donors excluded any sequence lacking an unambiguous match to a single V gene segment. An earlier analysis of approximately 590 of the donors classified V segments as functional when productive rearrangements were above 56.7% and as segregating when the standard deviation between donors was above 5%. A statistical classification framework was developed to diagnose cytomegalovirus status using the catalog of TCR beta chain sequences. In a later analysis, V and J genes were assigned by comparing TCR nucleotide sequences against IMGT/GENE-DB human TR gene sequences. Using the TCRdist pipeline, a later analysis assigned CDR3 sequences along with most-parsimonious VDJ recombination scenarios. A later analysis defined each TCR beta chain by its CDR3 amino acid sequence plus V-gene family, and excluded reads lacking a unique V-gene family. In a later analysis, a few hundred highly shared, low-generation-probability nucleotide sequences were removed to address suspected cross-contamination and a sequencing artifact. For each public chain, a later analysis derived a clonal expansion index from normalized ranks of inferred template counts within each repertoire. In a later analysis, generation probabilities were computed using a VDJ recombination model fitted to out-of-frame rearrangements, and the results were checked against IGoR. In a later analysis, TCR-TCR, TCR-HLA and TCR-CMV co-occurrence was scored with hypergeometric tests, and a repertoire-size bias correction was applied to TCR pairs. False discovery rates were estimated in a later analysis by permuting HLA or CMV assignments 20 times. In a later analysis, co-occurring TCRs were grouped using DBSCAN, with TCRdist sequence similarity added in when clustering inside HLA-allele-positive subsets. Co-occurrence clustering excluded repertoires with fewer than 30,000 or more than 120,000 public chains, plus five with anomalous nucleotide sharing. What TCRdb holds here is the immuneACCESS table cut down to in-frame rearrangements. Part of the clones is not present; checked against another copy, under half of the missing clones reflect an unresolved V gene, and the others are unexplained. For V, J and clone size, that table is used; D and trimming come from the DNA. The sample data list some 120,000 clones, and 10% of these were observed just once. The top ten constitute approximately 4.4% of the sample.

Between the V and J ends, shortened by 7 bases and 5 bases respectively, the junction contains 11 bases. Looking up the germline V gene (reference sequence) yields CDR1 LNHDA and CDR2 SQIVND. There are 13 amino acids in the CDR3, from cysteine to phenylalanine inclusive. The sequence is cut down to CDR3 DNA, 39 bases in frame from base 1. Overall study results and their limits: Compared with the approximately 670-donor mean, donors in an Asian-associated ancestry cluster had fewer N-insertions in productive TCRs, according to a later genetic analysis. In a later analysis, HLA-associated TCR beta chains showed more clonal expansion and lower generation probabilities than non-associated chains that were equally common. Because counts were too low, about 18 rarely observed V segments, including chromosome 9 orphons, were left out of the earlier analysis of roughly 600 of the donors. The presence/absence analyses assumed that sequencing depth was roughly uniform across donors, and that assumption may not be true. The only immune exposure information available for the cohort was CMV serostatus. A further reported finding was that TCR beta sequences accurately predicted the HLA-A and HLA-B alleles for most subjects in the first cohort. Some IMGT-functional V segments, including TRBV6-2 and TRBV6-3, could not be distinguished by the 87-base-pair reads and were therefore excluded. A later genetic analysis associated a missense DCLRE1C variant with V-gene and J-gene trimming of TCR beta chains, and an independent cohort replicated the association. A cluster of highly shared sequence variants was judged likely to be a technical artifact of the sequencing pipeline. Correlated functional status among segregating V segments might be attributable to linkage disequilibrium, but an unknown experimental factor could not be ruled out. The authors suggested that the approach could potentially be extended to other disease states and immunological phenotypes. The classifier was reported to diagnose cytomegalovirus status with high specificity and sensitivity in both the original and validation cohorts. According to a later analysis, parvovirus B19, influenza, CMV and Epstein-Barr virus appeared linked to several top co-occurrence clusters. According to a later analysis, most CMV-associated TCR beta chains appeared to be HLA-restricted, and the HLA associations seemed to be driven largely by CMV exposure. When HLA alleles, especially DR and DQ, strongly co-occurred, attributing TCR associations to individual alleles was difficult. In an earlier analysis of 587 of the donors, most TCR beta V segments appeared in productive rearrangements about 87% or about 30% of the time, broadly matching IMGT annotations. In this cohort, only TCR beta chains were sequenced, and detectable features were limited by the absence of alpha or paired-chain data. Most TCR sequences were observed very rarely across donors, whereas some public TCRs were present in many individuals. A few of the identified cytomegalovirus-associated TCR beta chains were confirmed in vitro to be specific for cytomegalovirus antigens. Because some donors lacked HLA typing at each locus, the association tests relied only on the typed subset. According to a later analysis, TCR association rates differed among HLA loci, with DRB1 alleles showing the most associated TCRs and HLA-C alleles showing the fewest. A total of 150 to 200 TCR beta chains were listed by the study as associated with cytomegalovirus. Specific HLA alleles were associated with over 15,000 TCR beta sequences at a false discovery rate of 0.05 in a later analysis.

The V and J segments used are TRBV19 and TRBJ1-4, with no D gene named confidently. Sequences were obtained from PBMCs. The origin of this receptor is a woman in her late teens or twenties in good health and CMV-seropositive. This receptor has the CDR3 CASIGRRNEKLFF. DNA sequence: TGTGCCAGTATTGGGCGGAGGAATGAAAAACTGTTTTTT.